The TCR beta chain described here comes from a study of CD8 T cells in Susac syndrome. Study results and limitations: As the study acknowledged, the number of individuals in its TCR sequencing and HLA analysis was relatively small.

Germline V gene lookup returns CDR1 SGHVS and CDR2 FQNEAQ. The CDR3 is made up of 17 amino acids. J was trimmed by 7 bases and V by 0 bases; bases with no gene match: 9. Reverse transcription of about 0.45 to 1 ug RNA was carried out with random hexamers. TCRdb re-called the immunoSEQ multiplex PCR reads with MiXCR, one entry per CDR3 protein. Of about 280,000 distinct CDR3 sequences listed, 85% are singletons. To note about this clonotype: Its antigen is undetermined.

The sample was CD8+ T cells from PBMCs. The rearrangement joins TRBV7-8 to TRBJ2-1; 10 nucleotides agree with TRBD2. This clonotype originated in a human donor with multiple sclerosis. The CDR3 nucleotides are TGTGCCAGCAGCTTAGCCGCAGCGGGAGGGCCAGGGAATGAGCAGTTCTTC. Amino acids: CASSLAAAGGPGNEQFF.